This paragraph covers one T cell receptor (beta chain) sequence. Its specificity is not known. With 0 bases removed from V and 7 bases from J, the gap between germline ends came to 13 bases. The germline gives CDR1 GTSNPN, CDR2 SVGIG (reference sequence). The CDR3 loop spans 15 amino acids. These data are taken from a study of cytomegalovirus exposure and HLA in healthy donors. About the study: HLA-typed donors were the source of 80 million to 90 million unique TCRs, which an early data release held.

Study findings and constraints: The productive fraction for most TCR beta V segments was about 87% or about 30% in an earlier analysis.

PCR was performed using 60 Vbeta and 13 Jbeta primers. TCRdb's copy holds only in-frame clones and misses some; the assay was immunoSEQ multiplex PCR. The sample holds some 200,000 clones, roughly 80% seen once. The chain links TRBV30 to TRBJ1-6; the D gene is possibly TRBD1 (5 bases). Sequenced material: PBMCs. The sequence was collected from a woman aged 45-65 years in good health and CMV-seropositive. The chain's CDR3 is CAWSVKWGSNSPLHF. The CDR3, as DNA: TGTGCCTGGAGTGTAAAATGGGGCAGCAATTCACCCCTCCACTTT.